The clone carrying this TCR beta chain has more than one count but fewer than ten. Its antigen is not known. Clones were sequenced by immunoSEQ multiplex PCR, and TCRdb holds only the in-frame ones, with some missing. The sample lists 950,000 to 1,300,000 clones; approximately 72% were seen once. This record comes from a study of shared clonotypes between healthy human individuals. Study information: With ages of 18 to 49, the donors were a couple of women and a few men. Donors had three CD4 naive, three CD4 memory, two CD8 naive and one CD8 memory plate apiece. Study results and limitations: Naive subsets, compared against memory subsets, generally had larger estimated richness values.

The TCR comes from a man aged 18 to 30 in good health. The source material was memory CD4+ T cells sorted from blood. Subset meaning: CD45RA-negative fraction.

The CDR3 DNA reads TGTGCCAGCAGTTTAGAAGGACCGGGGGGAAACACCATATATTTT. This codes for CASSLEGPGGNTIYF. This chain joins TRBV28 and TRBJ1-3, with D hard to call. The CDR3 runs 15 residues. V lost 2 bases, J lost 4 bases, and 12 bases lay in between. Germline-derived CDR1 and CDR2 are MDHEN and SYDVKM. The full variable domain, with the rest looked up from reference TRBV28 and TRBJ1-3, is DVKVTQSSRYLVKRTGEKVFLECVQDMDHENMFWYRQDPGLGLRLIYFSYDVKMKEKGDIPEGYSVSREKKERFSLILESASTNQTSMYLCASSLEGPGGNTIYFGEGSWLTVV.